This T cell receptor beta chain was obtained from a study of CD8 T cells in Susac syndrome. In the case of this clonotype: Its antigen is currently unknown.

TEMRA cells were FACS-enriched, unlike CD8+ and CD4+ T cells, which were negatively isolated. This CDR3 has 12 residues. CDR1 MNHEY and CDR2 SMNVEV come from the germline V gene (reference sequence). V lost 3 bases and J 5 bases, leaving 7 bases between the germline ends. Study-wide findings and caveats: The study admitted that it had a relatively small number of individuals in its TCR sequencing and HLA analysis.

RNA, at roughly 0.45 to 1 ug, was reverse transcribed with random hexamers. TCRdb re-derived calls from the immunoSEQ multiplex PCR reads in MiXCR, one entry per CDR3 protein. The sample has 250,000 to 300,000 distinct CDR3 sequences, 65% to 90% seen once; the top ten hold 0.2% to 0.25%. The specimen sequenced was CD8+ T cells from PBMCs. The receptor was isolated from a human donor with multiple sclerosis. The rearrangement links TRBV27 to TRBJ2-5; no definite D call. The CDR3 sequence is CASSFYGETQYF. The CDR3 region has the DNA TGTGCCAGCAGTTTCTACGGGGAGACCCAGTACTTC.